These 30 T cell receptor beta chains originate from one sample sequenced in a study of ipilimumab plus nivolumab after autologous stem cell transplantation. Libraries were prepared by immunoSEQ multiplex PCR; TCRdb keeps only in-frame clonotypes and omits some of them. The repertoire holds about 47,000 clones, with roughly 88% as singletons. Material: PBMCs, obtained in a trial of ipilimumab plus nivolumab as post-transplant consolidation. These TCRs come from a male donor with multiple myeloma.

This clone has a handful of counts. This chain uses TRBV2 with TRBJ2-3, with 7 bases matching TRBD1. CDR1 is SNHLY and CDR2 is FYNNEI in the germline V gene. There are 14 residues in the CDR3. The J segment lost 6 bases and the V segment lost 1 base, leaving 4 bases of the junction unmatched. This CDR3 is CASSEDRGEDTQYF. CDR3 in DNA: TGTGCCAGCAGTGAAGACAGGGGTGAGGATACGCAGTATTTT.

This chain connects TRBV7-3 to TRBJ2-1; TRBD1 agrees at 8 bases. The CDR3 has 14 residues. Germline CDR1 and CDR2: SGHTA and FQGTGA. The V and J ends lost 5 bases and 9 bases, in that order; junction bases with no gene match: 9. CDR3: CASSTGQGGAEQFF. The CDR3 bases are TGTGCCAGCAGCACCGGACAGGGCGGTGCTGAGCAGTTCTTC.

This sequence joins TRBV7-2 and TRBJ2-3; no definite D call. Trimming pared 3 bases from V and 6 bases from J, leaving 16 bases between. Germline V gene lookup returns CDR1 SGHTA and CDR2 FQGNSA. CDR3 size: 15 residues. For the CDR3, the DNA is TGTGCCAGCAGCTTTAGCCCCTCTAATCAGGATACGCAGTATTTT. It encodes CASSFSPSNQDTQYF.

The chain is built from TRBV19 and TRBJ2-7; D is undetermined. With 0 bases removed from V and 0 bases from J, the gap between germline ends came to 12 bases. The CDR3 consists of 16 residues. Germline V gene lookup returns CDR1 LNHDA and CDR2 SQIVND (reference sequence). The CDR3 bases are TGTGCCAGTAGTATAGATTACACCTTCGGCTCCTACGAGCAGTACTTC. The encoded protein is CASSIDYTFGSYEQYF. Complete variable domain (other parts from reference TRBV19 and TRBJ2-7): DGGITQSPKYLFRKEGQNVTLSCEQNLNHDAMYWYRQDPGQGLRLIYYSQIVNDFQKGDIAEGYSVSREKKESFPLTVTSAQKNPTAFYLCASSIDYTFGSYEQYFGPGTRLTVT.

The chain has TRBV28 and TRBJ2-7; D could derive from TRBD1 or TRBD2 (5 bases each). The V gene's germline CDR1 is MDHEN and CDR2 SYDVKM. The CDR3 extends over 15 amino acids. The V and J ends lost 4 bases and 3 bases respectively, with 16 bases between them. The CDR3 region is CASSSPGPHSYEQYF. DNA of the CDR3: TGTGCCAGCAGTTCCCCGGGACCGCATAGCTACGAGCAGTACTTC.

The V and J genes are TRBV10-3 and TRBJ1-2; a weak D match, TRBD1 (5 bases). Germline CDR1 reads ENHRY; CDR2 reads SYGVKD. Between the trimmed V and J ends, which lost 7 bases and 3 bases, there was a span of 15 bases. CDR3 length equals 14 residues. This CDR3 is CAINLREADYGYTF. DNA of the CDR3: TGTGCCATCAATCTCAGGGAGGCGGACTATGGCTACACCTTC.

This rearrangement joins TRBV28 to TRBJ2-3; 7 nucleotides match TRBD1. The V segment lost 5 bases and the J segment 1 base; nucleotides outside the gene matches: 9. The CDR3 consists of 16 residues. The germline V gene has CDR1 MDHEN and CDR2 SYDVKM. DNA for the CDR3: TGTGCCAGCAGTGTCGACAGGGTGGAGGGCACAGATACGCAGTATTTT. Protein sequence: CASSVDRVEGTDTQYF.

The chain combines TRBV5-1 with TRBJ2-7, with a possible D match to TRBD1 (6 bases). There are 15 residues in the CDR3. Trimming removed 3 bases from V and 3 bases from J, with 16 bases in between. Germline V gives CDR1 SGHRS, CDR2 YFSETQ. The CDR3 DNA follows: TGCGCCAGCAGCTGGAACCAGGACAGTCGCTACGAGCAGTACTTC. It specifies CASSWNQDSRYEQYF.

The V call is TRBV2, the J call TRBJ2-1, with 9 bases aligning to TRBD2. The germline CDR1 and CDR2 sequences are SNHLY and FYNNEI. The CDR3 runs to 19 residues. Unmatched junction bases numbered 21, after V lost 7 bases and J lost 5 bases. The CDR3: CASNYWGSQGSGGNNEQFF. The CDR3 DNA sequence: TGTGCCAGCAATTATTGGGGAAGTCAAGGCAGCGGGGGGAACAATGAGCAGTTCTTC.

The genes are TRBV5-5 and TRBJ1-3; 8 nucleotides line up with TRBD1. V trimming: 1 base; J trimming: 4 bases; junction bases outside the gene matches: 4. The germline V gene encodes CDR1 SGHKS and CDR2 YYEKEE (reference sequence). This CDR3 is built from 15 residues. The DNA for the CDR3 is TGTGCCAGCAGCTTGCGACAGGGGTACGGAAACACCATATATTTT. Translating gives CASSLRQGYGNTIYF.

The rearrangement links TRBV7-8 to TRBJ1-5; 7 bases agree with TRBD1. V was clipped by 5 bases and J by 0 bases; unmatched bases: 13. The CDR3 runs to 18 residues. Germline lookup yields CDR1 SGHVS and CDR2 FQNEAQ. CDR3 bases: TGTGCCAGCAGCCCGACGACAGGGAGCGCCTATAGCAATCAGCCCCAGCATTTT. Its protein is CASSPTTGSAYSNQPQHF.

This chain uses TRBV29-1 with TRBJ2-6, with D unresolved. The V gene's germline CDR1 is SQVTM and CDR2 ANQGSEA. V was pared by 3 bases and J by 4 bases, with 4 bases between. The CDR3 has 12 amino acids. In DNA, the CDR3 is TGCAGCGTTGATGCCGGGGCCAACGTCCTGACTTTC. It translates to CSVDAGANVLTF. The whole variable domain, filled in from reference TRBV29-1 and TRBJ2-6, reads SAVISQKPSRDICQRGTSLTIQCQVDSQVTMMFWYRQQPGQSLTLIATANQGSEATYESGFVIDKFPISRPNLTFSTLTVSNMSPEDSSIYLCSVDAGANVLTFGAGSRLTVL.

DNA of the CDR3: TGTGCCAGCTCACCAAGAGGGGCTAATGAAAAACTGTTTTTT. It is translated as CASSPRGANEKLFF. V gene TRBV18 combines with J gene TRBJ1-4; D might be TRBD1 (5 bases). This CDR3 comprises 14 residues. Germline V gene data show CDR1 as KGHSH and CDR2 as LQKENI. V was trimmed by 2 bases and J by 3 bases, leaving 7 bases between them. Full variable domain (outside the CDR3, taken from reference TRBV18 and TRBJ1-4): NAGVMQNPRHLVRRRGQEARLRCSPMKGHSHVYWYRQLPEEGLKFMVYLQKENIIDESGMPKERFSAEFPKEGPSILRIQQVVRGDSAAYFCASSPRGANEKLFFGSGTQLSVL.

The chain has TRBV19 and TRBJ1-5; TRBD1 aligns across 10 bases. V dropped 4 bases and J dropped 5; count of bases not matched to a gene: 5. Per the germline V gene, CDR1 is LNHDA and CDR2 is SQIVND (reference sequence). The CDR3 contains 15 residues. CDR3 coding DNA: TGTGCCAGTAGTACCTCCGGGACAGGGGATCAGCCCCAGCATTTT. Translation gives CASSTSGTGDQPQHF.

The rearrangement uses TRBV7-2 and TRBJ2-3; D might be TRBD1 (6 bases). This CDR3 is built from 16 residues. Trimming stripped 6 bases from V and 0 bases from J, with 16 bases between. Germline CDR1 and CDR2: SGHTA and FQGNSA. CDR3 coding DNA: TGTGCCAGCAGTAGGGTCGGGACAACTAGCACAGATACGCAGTATTTT. Protein sequence: CASSRVGTTSTDTQYF.

This chain connects TRBV9 to TRBJ2-3; D is unresolved. The CDR3 is made up of 15 amino acids. Germline V lookup: CDR1 SGDLS, CDR2 YYNGEE. Trimming took 0 bases from V and 2 from J, leaving 10 bases between them. The CDR3 region is CASSVGPGYTDTQYF. In DNA form, the CDR3 reads TGTGCCAGCAGCGTAGGCCCAGGATACACAGATACGCAGTATTTT.

The rearrangement links TRBV2 to TRBJ1-4, with D perhaps matching TRBD1 (6 bases). There are 13 residues in the CDR3. With 6 bases removed from V and 5 bases from J, the gap between germline ends came to 10 bases. Per germline, CDR1 SNHLY and CDR2 FYNNEI. CDR3 protein: CASRRGQNEKLFF. The CDR3 bases are TGTGCCAGCAGGAGGGGACAAAATGAAAAACTGTTTTTT. Complete variable domain (other parts from reference TRBV2 and TRBJ1-4): EPEVTQTPSHQVTQMGQEVILRCVPISNHLYFYWYRQILGQKVEFLVSFYNNEISEKSEIFDDQFSVERPDGSNFTLKIRSTKLEDSAMYFCASRRGQNEKLFFGSGTQLSVL.

Concerning this clone itself: Different DNA sequences within this sample yield the same CDR3. V is TRBV28 and J is TRBJ2-3, with D perhaps matching TRBD1 (6 bases). The V end lost 6 bases, the J end lost 4 bases, and 14 bases lay between the germline ends. CDR1 is MDHEN, CDR2 SYDVKM, per germline. This CDR3 has 14 amino acids. The CDR3 sequence: CASSQGQDADTQYF. CDR3 bases: TGTGCCAGCAGCCAGGGGCAGGACGCAGATACGCAGTATTTT.

The J gene is TRBJ1-4, the V gene TRBV5-1; TRBD1 is a possible D gene (5 bases). Germline V gives CDR1 SGHRS, CDR2 YFSETQ. Trimming removed 4 bases from V and 8 bases from J, with 15 bases in between. The CDR3 sequence is 14 residues long. CDR3 residues: CASSRRGGTEKLFF. CDR3 bases: TGCGCCAGCAGCCGACGGGGGGGTACCGAAAAACTGTTTTTT.

The gene calls are TRBV9 and TRBJ2-2; unclear D gene. Germline V gene sequence: CDR1 SGDLS, CDR2 YYNGEE. V was cut by 4 bases and J by 6 bases, with 10 bases left in between. The CDR3 length is 13 residues. CDR3 nucleotide sequence: TGTGCCAGCAGCCGGGCGTCGGCCGGGGAGCTGTTTTTT. It yields the protein CASSRASAGELFF.

The J gene is TRBJ2-5, the V gene TRBV2, with 12 bases aligning to TRBD2. This CDR3 has 17 residues. The V segment lost 0 bases and the J segment 5 bases; nucleotides outside the gene matches: 7. The germline V gene has CDR1 SNHLY and CDR2 FYNNEI. The CDR3 reads CASSEATSGRFGETQYF. The CDR3 nucleotides read TGTGCCAGCAGTGAAGCAACTAGCGGGAGGTTCGGGGAGACCCAGTACTTC.

J is TRBJ2-5 and V is TRBV7-8, with D possibly TRBD1 on 5 matching bases. CDR1 is SGHVS and CDR2 is FQNEAQ in the germline V gene. The CDR3 sequence is 13 residues long. Trimming took off 5 bases at V and 5 bases at J, with 12 bases between the two ends. The CDR3 loop reads CASSLYPGETQYF. In DNA, the CDR3 is TGTGCCAGCAGCCTGTACCCAGGGGAGACCCAGTACTTC.

This chain uses TRBV7-2 with TRBJ2-7, with a weak D call TRBD2 (5 bases). The V and J ends lost 2 bases and 1 base respectively, with 9 bases between them. Germline CDR1 is SGHTA and CDR2 is FQGNSA. CDR3 length: 14 amino acids. CDR3 loop: CASSLTLASYEQYF. The CDR3 DNA reads TGTGCCAGCAGCTTAACCCTAGCATCCTACGAGCAGTACTTC.

J is TRBJ2-7 and V is TRBV15; D gene uncertain. The CDR3 covers 13 residues. Germline CDR1 reads LNHNV; CDR2 reads YYDKDF (reference sequence). With 0 bases removed from V and 7 bases from J, the gap between germline ends came to 10 bases. In DNA, the CDR3 is TGTGCCACCAGCAGAGAAAGCCGAAGGGAGCAGTACTTC. This codes for CATSRESRREQYF.

V gene TRBV5-1 combines with J gene TRBJ1-3; 7 bases align to TRBD1. The CDR3 extends over 15 amino acids. V shed 5 bases, J shed 4 bases, and the junction held 9 bases outside the gene matches. Germline V CDR1 and CDR2: SGHRS, YFSETQ. The CDR3 loop reads CASSPDRVEGNTIYF. DNA for the CDR3: TGCGCCAGCAGTCCCGACAGGGTAGAGGGAAACACCATATATTTT.

Worth noting for this clone: At one boundary the junction diverges from the germline segment, which might be a read error. The chain recombines TRBV4-3 with TRBJ2-1; D is unclear. Germline CDR1 LGHNA, CDR2 YSLEER. This CDR3 comprises 13 residues. DNA of the CDR3: TGCGCCAGCAGCCAAGATAGATACAGTGAGCAGTTCTTC. Protein sequence: CASSQDRYSEQFF.

This chain links TRBV7-9 with TRBJ2-3; the D is unclear. The CDR3 covers 14 residues. Germline V gene lookup returns CDR1 SEHNR and CDR2 FQNEAQ (reference sequence). V gave up 5 bases and J gave up 6 bases, with 15 bases separating them. This CDR3 reads CASSPPGFSDTQYF. In DNA, the CDR3 is TGTGCCAGCAGCCCCCCTGGTTTCTCGGATACGCAGTATTTT.

The V call is TRBV10-1, the J call TRBJ1-1; D remains unclear. Trimming stripped 3 bases from V and 1 base from J, with 6 bases between. The CDR3 is made up of 13 amino acids. Per germline, CDR1 WNHNN and CDR2 SYGVQD (reference sequence). The CDR3, as DNA: TGCGCCAGCAGTGATGCAGCGAACACTGAAGCTTTCTTT. Translating it yields CASSDAANTEAFF.

This clone was observed a few times. V gene TRBV2 combines with J gene TRBJ1-2; D is undetermined. This CDR3 region has 11 residues. Trimming left V 6 bases short and J 4 bases short, with 6 bases between. Per germline, CDR1 SNHLY and CDR2 FYNNEI. Written as DNA, the CDR3 is TGTGCCAGCAGCCCATCCTATGGCTACACCTTC. It yields the protein CASSPSYGYTF.

CDR3 loop: CASSVLSNTQYF. CDR3 DNA: TGTGCCAGCAGCGTACTATCGAATACGCAGTATTTT. The J gene is TRBJ2-3, the V gene TRBV7-9, with unresolved D. CDR1 and CDR2 (germline): SEHNR, FQNEAQ (reference sequence). The CDR3 extends over 12 amino acids. Trimming shortened V by 5 bases and J by 7 bases, and 10 bases separated the two germline ends.